The present TCR beta chain was sequenced within a study of post-analysis software for immune sequencing data. As for the study in general: The study covered relapsing-remitting, secondary progressive and progressive-relapsing courses of multiple sclerosis.

Unique molecular identifiers were built into the TCR beta cDNA libraries. MiXCR, applied by TCRdb to the PCR reads, yields one record per CDR3 protein. The repertoire holds approximately 250,000 distinct CDR3 sequences, with 36% as singletons. A note on this clonotype: Antigen specificity is unknown.

Study-wide results and caveats: Controls showed significantly higher normalized Chao1 diversity than did multiple sclerosis patients.

Sequenced material: blood. This receptor was taken from a girl between 5 and 17 years old with multiple sclerosis.

CDR3: CSDRGGEYGYTF. The CDR3, as DNA: TGCAGTGACAGGGGAGGCGAATATGGCTACACCTTC. The V and J genes are TRBV20-1 and TRBJ1-2, with TRBD1 identical over 7 bases. CDR1 and CDR2 from the germline V gene are DFQATT and SNEGSKA (reference sequence). The CDR3 has 12 amino acids. J lost 5 bases, V lost 7 bases, and 7 bases had no gene match.